The 14 T cell receptor beta chains presented below share a single source sample, sequenced in a study of blood T cells in healthy people across ages. The second PCR ran about 7 to 12 cycles with a sample-barcoded 5' primer and J-beta primers. TCRdb independently ran MiXCR on the 5' RACE reads; one entry per CDR3 protein. In the table there are around 970,000 distinct CDR3 sequences, roughly 51% of which are singletons. Sequenced sample: blood. These receptor sequences come from a woman between 55 and 75 years old in good health.

The chain combines TRBV10-2 with TRBJ2-7, with TRBD2 matching 9 bases. The J call may be mistaken, given a closer DNA end match to TRBJ2-5. CDR1 and CDR2 (germline): WSHSY, SAAADI. This CDR3 is built from 17 residues. CDR3 DNA sequence: TGCGCCAGCAGTGAAGCGTGGCCTAGCGGGGAAAGAAAGACCCAGTACTTC. This sequence encodes CASSEAWPSGERKTQYF.

The table lists this clonotype with a count of one. The chain links TRBV28 to TRBJ2-7; 12 bases match TRBD1. V lost 1 base, J lost 6 bases, and 4 bases stayed unmatched. Looked up from germline, CDR1 is MDHEN and CDR2 is SYDVKM. The CDR3 is 15 amino acids. The CDR3 is CASSLSGTGGSEQYF. In DNA, the CDR3 is TGTGCCAGCAGTTTATCCGGGACAGGGGGCTCCGAGCAGTACTTC.

The chain combines TRBV28 with TRBJ1-4, with 10 nucleotides matching TRBD1. The V gene end was trimmed by 10 bases and the J gene end by 7 bases; junction bases not matched to a gene: 6. Looked up from germline, CDR1 is MDHEN and CDR2 is SYDVKM. This CDR3 has 13 amino acids. The CDR3 loop reads CATTRTGGEKLFF. DNA for the CDR3: TGTGCCACAACTCGGACAGGGGGTGAAAAACTGTTTTTT. Using reference TRBV28 and TRBJ1-4 for the parts outside the CDR3, the full variable domain is DVKVTQSSRYLVKRTGEKVFLECVQDMDHENMFWYRQDPGLGLRLIYFSYDVKMKEKGDIPEGYSVSREKKERFSLILESASTNQTSMYLCATTRTGGEKLFFGSGTQLSVL.

The V and J genes are TRBV4-1 and TRBJ2-1; 10 bases are a match to TRBD2. The CDR3 runs to 17 residues. V gave up 0 bases and J gave up 4 bases; unmatched junction bases: 6. The germline V gene encodes CDR1 MGHRA and CDR2 YSYEKL. The CDR3 here is CASSQDRYSGRYNEQFF. CDR3 bases: TGCGCCAGCAGCCAAGACCGATATAGCGGGAGGTACAATGAGCAGTTCTTC.

The rearrangement links TRBV20-1 to TRBJ2-1; the match to TRBD2 covers 9 bases. Germline CDR1 and CDR2: DFQATT and SNEGSKA (reference sequence). V trimming: 3 bases; J trimming: 5 bases; junction bases outside the gene matches: 8. This CDR3 has 15 residues. CDR3 sequence: CSASRWTSVHNEQFF. The CDR3, as DNA: TGCAGTGCTAGTAGATGGACTAGCGTTCACAATGAGCAGTTCTTC.

The CDR3 here is CASAPRDRLSYEQYF. The CDR3 DNA reads TGTGCCAGCGCCCCCCGGGACAGGCTCTCCTACGAGCAGTACTTC. This chain links TRBV25-1 with TRBJ2-7; 8 bases are shared with TRBD1. The CDR3 has 15 amino acids. CDR1 is MGHDK, CDR2 SYGVNS, per germline. The V and J ends lost 8 bases and 0 bases, in that order; junction bases with no gene match: 9.

This clonotype has only a few counts. The V call is TRBV29-1, the J call TRBJ1-1, with D perhaps matching TRBD1 (5 bases). The V gene lost 4 bases and the J gene lost 4 bases, with 10 bases spanning the gap. The CDR3 has 12 residues. CDR1 and CDR2 (germline): SQVTM, ANQGSEA. The CDR3 DNA sequence: TGCAGCGTTGCTCAGGGAGGCACTGAAGCTTTCTTT. Amino acids: CSVAQGGTEAFF.

The genes are TRBV29-1 and TRBJ2-1; unclear D gene. Trimming took 8 bases from V and 1 from J, leaving 6 bases between them. The CDR3 has 11 residues. CDR1 and CDR2 from the germline V gene are SQVTM and ANQGSEA. CDR3 loop: CSLRSYNEQFF. The DNA of the CDR3 is TGCAGCCTCAGGTCCTACAATGAGCAGTTCTTC.

In regard to this clonotype: The junction shows a germline mismatch at one end, possibly a read error. This chain connects TRBV25-1 to TRBJ1-6, with 7 positions matching TRBD1. The germline V gene has CDR1 MGHDK and CDR2 SYGVNS. CDR3 length: 15 amino acids. CDR3 residues: CAGRGWGQMNSPLHF. The CDR3 DNA sequence: TGTGCCGGCAGGGGATGGGGACAGATGAATTCACCCCTCCACTTT.

The CDR3 sequence: CSAPRSGLSTDTQYF. CDR3 coding DNA: TGCAGTGCCCCTCGGTCCGGACTTAGCACAGATACGCAGTATTTT. The rearrangement links TRBV20-1 to TRBJ2-3; tentative D call: TRBD2 (5 bases). The V end lost 6 bases, the J end lost 0 bases, and 16 bases lay between the germline ends. CDR3 size: 15 residues. Looked up from germline, CDR1 is DFQATT and CDR2 is SNEGSKA (reference sequence).

This rearrangement joins TRBV18 to TRBJ2-1, with D perhaps given as TRBD1 or TRBD2 (6 bases each). The CDR3 loop spans 15 amino acids. The V gene's germline CDR1 is KGHSH and CDR2 LQKENI. The V gene lost 3 bases and the J gene lost 6 bases, with 15 bases spanning the gap. CDR3 amino acids: CASSPKQGGSNEQFF. Written as DNA, the CDR3 is TGTGCCAGCTCACCGAAACAGGGAGGTAGCAATGAGCAGTTCTTC.

This clonotype was counted only a few times. This chain connects TRBV29-1 to TRBJ2-1, with 10 bases lining up with TRBD2. The CDR3 has 17 residues. Germline trimming cut 3 bases from V and 7 bases from J; bases unmatched to any gene: 15. Germline V gene data show CDR1 as SQVTM and CDR2 as ANQGSEA. The CDR3 nucleotides read TGCAGCGTTGACGGGCTAGCGGGAGCCGGGACGGGGAATGAGCAGTTCTTC. It yields the protein CSVDGLAGAGTGNEQFF.

This clonotype has a single count. This could be a read error, since a much larger clone is one nucleotide away. The chain couples TRBV7-8 to TRBJ1-2; a possible D gene is TRBD1 (6 bases). This CDR3 contains 15 residues. Germline CDR1 reads SGHVS; CDR2 reads FQNEAQ. Between the trimmed V and J ends, which lost 8 bases and 8 bases, there was a span of 24 bases. DNA of the CDR3: TGTGCCAGCGGCAAACGGGATACAGGGATGGGAGGCTACACCTTC. Translated, it gives CASGKRDTGMGGYTF.

The CDR3 coding sequence is TGCAGTGCTCAACACAGGGGGAACTATGGCTACACCTTC. Protein: CSAQHRGNYGYTF. The genes are TRBV20-1 and TRBJ1-2, with 8 bases aligning to TRBD1. This CDR3 contains 13 residues. The V segment lost 5 bases and the J segment 2 bases; nucleotides outside the gene matches: 4. Looked up from germline, CDR1 is DFQATT and CDR2 is SNEGSKA (reference sequence).